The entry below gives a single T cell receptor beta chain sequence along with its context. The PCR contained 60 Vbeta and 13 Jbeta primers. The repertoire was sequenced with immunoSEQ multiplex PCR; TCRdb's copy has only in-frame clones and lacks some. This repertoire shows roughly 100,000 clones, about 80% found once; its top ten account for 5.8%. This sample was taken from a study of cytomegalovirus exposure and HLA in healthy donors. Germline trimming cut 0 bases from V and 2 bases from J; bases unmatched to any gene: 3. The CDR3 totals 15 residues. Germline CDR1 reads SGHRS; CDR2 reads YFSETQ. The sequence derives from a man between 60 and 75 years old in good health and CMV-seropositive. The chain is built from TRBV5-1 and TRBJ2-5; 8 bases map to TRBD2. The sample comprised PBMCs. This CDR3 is CASSLGLARQETQYF. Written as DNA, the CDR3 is TGCGCCAGCAGCTTGGGACTAGCGAGACAAGAGACCCAGTACTTC.